Listed below are T cell receptor beta chains from one sample, sequenced in a study of T cell responses to AZD1222 COVID-19 vaccine. Produced via immunoSEQ multiplex PCR; TCRdb's table is partial and in-frame only. The sample includes about 94,000 clones, 88% seen only once; the top ten take 10% to 15%. The specimen comprised peripheral blood, sampled on day 0 of AZD1222 vaccination. These receptors originate from an adult in good health. Both conserved end residues are part of each CDR3. D genes are given only for firm matches.

v_gene	j_gene	d_gene	CDR3nt	CDR3aa
TRBV5-1	TRBJ1-1	NA	TGCGCCAGCAGCTTATTGTTCGGGAACACTGAAGCTTTCTTT	CASSLLFGNTEAFF
TRBV6-2/TRBV6-3	TRBJ1-1	TRBD1	TGTGCCAGCAGCCTACAGGGGGCCCAGACGAACACTGAAGCTTTCTTT	CASSLQGAQTNTEAFF
TRBV2	TRBJ1-2	NA	TGTGCCAGCAGTGATCAAACCGCAGGGGCGGAGGGCTACACCTTC	CASSDQTAGAEGYTF
TRBV7-9	TRBJ1-1	NA	TGTGCCAGCAGCCCCTATTCTCCCCCTGAAGCTTTCTTT	CASSPYSPPEAFF
TRBV3-1/TRBV3-2	TRBJ1-2	TRBD1	TGTGCCAGCAGCCCGTACAGGGGCCATGGCTACACCTTC	CASSPYRGHGYTF
TRBV7-2	TRBJ2-3	NA	TGTGCCAGCAGCTTACAAGGTGGCAGGGTCGGAGATACGCAGTATTTT	CASSLQGGRVGDTQYF
TRBV29-1	TRBJ1-2	TRBD1	TGCAGCGTTGAAGATTACAGGGGATGGGGCTACACCTTC	CSVEDYRGWGYTF
TRBV30	TRBJ1-1	TRBD1	TGTGCCTGGAGAGTGGAGGGGACAGTGAACACTGAAGCTTTCTTT	CAWRVEGTVNTEAFF
TRBV4-1	TRBJ1-6	NA	TGCGCCAGCAGCCAAGACCAGGCAGGGCATAATTCACCCCTCCACTTT	CASSQDQAGHNSPLHF
TRBV5-6	TRBJ2-7	NA	TGTGCCAGCAGCTTGGAGCAGGGGTTTCCCTACGAGCAGTACTTC	CASSLEQGFPYEQYF
TRBV10-3	TRBJ1-6	NA	TGTGCCATCAGCCTGACACAGATAGGCTCCTATAATTCACCCCTCCACTTT	CAISLTQIGSYNSPLHF
TRBV28	TRBJ1-4	TRBD1	TGTGCCAGCAGGAGACCGGGACAGGGAGGTGAAAAACTGTTTTTT	CASRRPGQGGEKLFF
TRBV19	TRBJ1-2	TRBD1	TGTGCCAGTAGTGTACAGGGGAACTATGGCTACACCTTC	CASSVQGNYGYTF
TRBV7-2	TRBJ1-2	NA	TGTGCCAGCAGCTTATCCGGGACCGCCAACTATGGCTACACCTTC	CASSLSGTANYGYTF
TRBV21-1	TRBJ2-1	NA	TGTGCCAGCCCCTTACACCCGGGTTCCTACAATGAGCAGTTCTTC	CASPLHPGSYNEQFF
TRBV9	TRBJ2-3	NA	TGTGCCAGCGGGGGGGCCCAAACAGATACGCAGTATTTT	CASGGAQTDTQYF
TRBV7-9	TRBJ1-3	TRBD1	TGTGCCAGCAGCTTACCGAGGACAGGGGGTATAAACACCATATATTTT	CASSLPRTGGINTIYF
TRBV10-2	TRBJ1-1	NA	TGCGCCAGCAGTGAGCTGTTTGGATCTGAAGCTTTCTTT	CASSELFGSEAFF